A selection of T cell receptor beta chains follows, all from one sample in a study of blood T cell repertoires in COVID-19. Generated by immunoSEQ multiplex PCR, the TCRdb table keeps only in-frame clones and is missing some. Found here are approximately 480,000 clones, approximately 86% of them singletons; the top ten hold around 0.7%. Sequencing was performed on PBMCs or T cells enriched from blood (not recorded which). The receptors here all came from a woman in her late teens or twenties who had recovered from COVID-19. The CDR3 runs from the conserved cysteine through the conserved F or W. D genes are given only for firm matches. Part of the rows lack a size; the others show once, few, many or a class for expanded clones.

j_call,clone_size,d_call,v_call,cdr3_nt,cdr3_aa
TRBJ1-1,NA,TRBD1,TRBV2,TGTGCCAGCACGAGGGCCGGGACAGACAATGAAGCTTTCTTT,CASTRAGTDNEAFF
TRBJ1-1,NA,NA,TRBV5-1,TGCGCCAGCAGCTTGGATTCAGGGCGCACTGAAGCTTTCTTT,CASSLDSGRTEAFF
TRBJ1-2,NA,NA,TRBV19,TGTGCCAGTAGTATTACGGGATTGAGTAACTATGGCTACACCTTC,CASSITGLSNYGYTF
TRBJ2-3,NA,TRBD2,TRBV5-4,TGTGCCAGCAGCCTCAAGGGACTAGCGGCAGATACGCAGTATTTT,CASSLKGLAADTQYF
TRBJ2-6,NA,TRBD1,TRBV19,TGTGCCAGTAGTATAGCTACAGGGGGCGCCGGGGCCAACGTCCTGACTTTC,CASSIATGGAGANVLTF
TRBJ1-1,NA,TRBD1,TRBV5-1,TGCGCCAGCAGCTTGGGGGCGGGCGAGACAGGGACTGAAGCTTTCTTT,CASSLGAGETGTEAFF
TRBJ2-7,NA,TRBD2,TRBV14,TGTGCCAGCAGCCAAGGACTAGCGGGGGTTACCTACGAGCAGTACTTC,CASSQGLAGVTYEQYF
TRBJ2-7,NA,NA,TRBV9,TGTGCCAGCAGCCCCCGAGCGTGGCCCCACGAGCAGTACTTC,CASSPRAWPHEQYF
TRBJ1-5,NA,NA,TRBV4-1,TGCGCCAGCAGCCAAGGACACGCCTCGGGACAGCCCCAGCATTTT,CASSQGHASGQPQHF
TRBJ2-2,NA,NA,TRBV19,TGTGCCAGTAGTACGGGGGTCGCGAACACCGGGGAGCTGTTTTTT,CASSTGVANTGELFF
TRBJ1-6,NA,TRBD1,TRBV30,TGTGCCTGGGGACAGGTCAGTCCACCCCTCCACTTT,CAWGQVSPPLHF
TRBJ2-3,NA,NA,TRBV11-2,TGTGCCAGCAGCTTTTCTCGAAGTCCCCCGCGGGATACGCAGTATTTT,CASSFSRSPPRDTQYF
TRBJ1-2,NA,TRBD1,TRBV27,TGTGCCAGCAGTTTAATTTGGCGGCGGGGACAGACCCTTCGGGACTATGGCTACACCTTC,CASSLIWRRGQTLRDYGYTF
TRBJ2-3,NA,TRBD2,TRBV9,TGTGCCAGCAGCGGTGGGGGGGGCACAGATACGCAGTATTTT,CASSGGGGTDTQYF
TRBJ2-7,NA,TRBD1,TRBV6-6,TGTGCCAGCAGGCCGACAGGGTACGAGCAGTACTTC,CASRPTGYEQYF
TRBJ1-2,NA,TRBD1,TRBV6-1,TGTGCCAGCAGTGATGGGACAGGGTACTCTGGCTACACCTTC,CASSDGTGYSGYTF
TRBJ2-1,NA,TRBD2,TRBV20-1,TGCAGTGCTAGTCGGGTCGGGGGGGTAAACAATGAGCAGTTCTTC,CSASRVGGVNNEQFF
TRBJ2-7,NA,TRBD1,TRBV27,TGTGCCAGCAGTTTATTAGGCGTCCGGGACAGGGGGCACGAGCAGTACTTC,CASSLLGVRDRGHEQYF
TRBJ1-2,NA,TRBD1,TRBV27,TGTGCCAGCAGGACCGGGACAGTAGACCGTGGTGGCTACACCTTC,CASRTGTVDRGGYTF
TRBJ1-1,NA,NA,TRBV18,TGTGCCAGCTCACAAGGGGTGAACACTGAAGCTTTCTTT,CASSQGVNTEAFF
TRBJ1-4,NA,TRBD1,TRBV30,TGTGCCTGGAGTGGACAGGGTGGTGAAAAACTGTTTTTT,CAWSGQGGEKLFF
TRBJ1-2,NA,NA,TRBV30,TGTGCCTGGAGTGCAGGGGCAGTCTATGGCTACACCTTC,CAWSAGAVYGYTF
TRBJ1-1,NA,NA,TRBV2,TGTGCCAGCAGTGAAGCAGGGGGAACTGAAGCTTTCTTT,CASSEAGGTEAFF
TRBJ2-3,few,TRBD1,TRBV3-1/TRBV3-2,TGTGCCAGCAGCGAAAACAGGGGTACGCAGTATTTT,CASSENRGTQYF
TRBJ2-2,few,NA,TRBV11-2,TGTGCCAGCAGCTTTAATTCGGGGTGGGAAGGGTCCGGGGAGCTGTTTTTT,CASSFNSGWEGSGELFF
TRBJ2-7,NA,TRBD1,TRBV2,TGTGCCAGCAGTGATCTAGGACAGGGGGGGGAGTACTTC,CASSDLGQGGEYF
TRBJ2-7,NA,TRBD1,TRBV5-1,TGCGCCAGCAGCTTGGCGGGGACAGGGATGTGGGAGCAGTACTTC,CASSLAGTGMWEQYF
TRBJ1-2,NA,NA,TRBV7-3,TGTGCCAGCAGCTTAGACAGTACGCTTAACTATGGCTACACCTTC,CASSLDSTLNYGYTF
TRBJ1-1,NA,TRBD1,TRBV30,TGTGCCTTTAGACAGGGGATGAACACTGAAGCTTTCTTT,CAFRQGMNTEAFF
TRBJ1-2,NA,NA,TRBV28,TGTGCCAGCAGAACCGGGTTTAACTATGGCTACACCTTC,CASRTGFNYGYTF
TRBJ1-2,NA,NA,TRBV19,TGTGCCAGTAGTATAACGGGAGGGGGAAATGGCTACACCTTC,CASSITGGGNGYTF
TRBJ1-4,NA,TRBD1,TRBV10-2,TGCGCCAGCAGAAAGACAGGGTTGAATGAAAAACTGTTTTTT,CASRKTGLNEKLFF
TRBJ2-1,NA,TRBD2,TRBV19,TGTGCCAGTAGTTCTGAAGCCGGGACTAGCGGGGGTTTGAATGAGCAGTTCTTC,CASSSEAGTSGGLNEQFF
TRBJ1-3,NA,TRBD1,TRBV18,TGTGCCAGCTCACCAAGGGACAGGAGGGGAAACACCATATATTTT,CASSPRDRRGNTIYF
TRBJ1-1,NA,TRBD1,TRBV19,TGTGCCAGTAGTGCCCGACAGGGGGCGCTTTCTGAAGCTTTCTTT,CASSARQGALSEAFF
TRBJ2-3,NA,TRBD1,TRBV3-1/TRBV3-2,TGTGCCAGCGGCCAGGGGGCAACAGATACGCAGTATTTT,CASGQGATDTQYF
TRBJ1-1,NA,TRBD1,TRBV25-1,TGTCCATCTCGAGGAGGGGGCAGGGGGCGAGTGAACACTGAAGCTTTCTTT,CPSRGGGRGRVNTEAFF
TRBJ2-5,NA,NA,TRBV28,TGTGCCAGCAGTTTGGGGGGGGCGCAGAGTGAGACCCAGTACTTC,CASSLGGAQSETQYF
TRBJ2-1,few,NA,TRBV7-2,TGTGCCAGCAGCTTAGTTGGGGGGGCCAATGAGCAGTTCTTC,CASSLVGGANEQFF
TRBJ1-1,NA,NA,TRBV7-6,TGTGCCAGCAGCTTAGGTGGAGGGGTGAACACTGAAGCTTTCTTT,CASSLGGGVNTEAFF
TRBJ1-5,few,NA,TRBV4-1,TGCGCCAGCAGCCCGTTAGCGGGGGTTGGGGGTTGTAATCAGCCCCAGCATTTT,CASSPLAGVGGCNQPQHF